This T cell receptor (beta chain) was profiled in a study of OX40 agonist ivuxolimab in advanced cancers. Study-level background: While on treatment, patients had intravenous ivuxolimab at 0.01 to 10 mg/kg every 2 weeks.

V shed 4 bases and J 6 bases; nucleotides not matched to a gene: 6. Germline values: CDR1 SQVTM, CDR2 ANQGSEA. The CDR3 spans 13 residues. Produced via immunoSEQ multiplex PCR; TCRdb's table is partial and in-frame only. Of roughly 8,600 clones in the sample, 90% are singletons; the top ten hold approximately 4.4%. The clonotype originates from an adult with an advanced solid tumor such as melanoma, head and neck, liver or kidney cancer. Sequencing used CD4+ or CD8+ T cells sorted from blood, obtained in a trial of the OX40 agonist ivuxolimab. The chain carries TRBV29-1 and TRBJ2-3; TRBD2 agrees at 8 bases. The CDR3 loop is CSVVRAGVDTQYF. The CDR3 DNA reads TGCAGCGTTGTAAGAGCGGGGGTTGATACGCAGTATTTT.